The present entry profiles one T cell receptor (beta chain) with its context. This entry belongs to a study of identical twins. TCRdb re-called the 5' RACE reads with MiXCR, one entry per CDR3 protein. This sample carries hundreds of thousands of distinct CDR3 sequences, roughly an eighth of them seen once, and the ten largest clones take 7.2%. This CDR3 is 14 amino acids long. CDR1 is MDHEN and CDR2 is SYDVKM in the germline V gene. V trimming: 3 bases; J trimming: 5 bases; junction bases outside the gene matches: 5. The donor group consisted entirely of healthy Caucasians. This sample was shared with a second study, whose subject was yellow fever vaccine responses in identical twins.

The sequenced sample was CD8+ T cells sorted from blood. The receptor comes from a woman aged 18-29 years in good health. The gene calls are TRBV28 and TRBJ2-3; 7 bases match TRBD2. In DNA form, the CDR3 reads TGTGCCAGCAGTTTTCGACTAGCAGGAGATACGCAGTATTTT. Protein: CASSFRLAGDTQYF. The whole variable domain, filled in from reference TRBV28 and TRBJ2-3, reads DVKVTQSSRYLVKRTGEKVFLECVQDMDHENMFWYRQDPGLGLRLIYFSYDVKMKEKGDIPEGYSVSREKKERFSLILESASTNQTSMYLCASSFRLAGDTQYFGPGTRLTVL.